This TCR beta chain was obtained from a study of cytotoxic CD8 clonotypes in ibrutinib-treated CLL. Whole-study context: Investigators reported some 24 partial and 2 complete responses; after median about 74 months, 14 patients remained remitted and some twelve progressed. Regarding the study as a whole: The study found public clonotypes uncommon, contracting or stable on treatment. Increased clonality at ibrutinib response gave way to a return toward baseline at progression.

Germline CDR1 is SGHTA and CDR2 is FQGTGA. The CDR3 is 15 residues long. J gave up 5 bases and V 5 bases, and 6 bases lay outside the gene matches. Investigators sought sequencing depths of between 1 in 200,000 and 1 in 1 million T cells. Produced via immunoSEQ multiplex PCR; TCRdb's table is partial and in-frame only. Seen here are about 21,000 clones, 74% observed once, and the top ten hold approximately 25%. This clone was detected a few times. The antigen remains unidentified. This chain connects TRBV7-3 to TRBJ2-2, with 9 bases lining up with TRBD1. This TCR came from a human donor with chronic lymphocytic leukemia. Source: PBMCs, taken before ibrutinib treatment. This CDR3 reads CASSLTGGWTGELFF. CDR3 coding DNA: TGTGCCAGCAGCCTGACAGGGGGTTGGACCGGGGAGCTGTTTTTT.